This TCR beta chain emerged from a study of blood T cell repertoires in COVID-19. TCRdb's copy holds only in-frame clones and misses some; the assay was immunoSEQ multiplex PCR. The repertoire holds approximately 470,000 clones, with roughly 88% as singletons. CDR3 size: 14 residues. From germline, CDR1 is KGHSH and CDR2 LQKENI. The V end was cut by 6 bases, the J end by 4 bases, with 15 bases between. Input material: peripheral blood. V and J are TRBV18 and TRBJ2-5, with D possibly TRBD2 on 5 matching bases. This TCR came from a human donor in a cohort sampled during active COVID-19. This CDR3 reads CASSQINAGETQYF. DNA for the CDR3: TGTGCCAGCTCTCAGATAAACGCGGGAGAGACCCAGTACTTC.